Below, 9 T cell receptor beta chains from the same sample are listed, as sequenced in a study of blood T cell repertoires in COVID-19. This table comes from immunoSEQ multiplex PCR, and its TCRdb copy is limited to in-frame clones, with some not included. This sample has a few hundred thousand clones, with over 75% found just once. Sample: PBMCs or T cells enriched from blood (not recorded which). The receptor source for this set is a middle-aged man in a cohort exposed to, infected with or recovered from COVID-19 (not recorded which).

The chain carries TRBV15 and TRBJ1-5; possibly TRBD1 for D (6 bases). The CDR3 extends over 16 amino acids. Per germline, CDR1 LNHNV and CDR2 YYDKDF (reference sequence). Trimming left V 3 bases short and J 0 bases short, with 12 bases between. The CDR3 DNA reads TGTGCCACCAGCAGGGCCCCAGGGGATAGCAATCAGCCCCAGCATTTT. It specifies CATSRAPGDSNQPQHF.

The CDR3 sequence is CAWRAGTGGQLHF. CDR3 nucleotide sequence: TGTGCCTGGAGAGCCGGGACAGGGGGCCAACTGCATTTT. The chain joins TRBV30 to TRBJ1-5; TRBD1 agrees at 12 bases. Per germline, CDR1 GTSNPN and CDR2 SVGIG (reference sequence). Trimming cost V 3 bases and J 15 bases; bases outside gene matches: 9. The CDR3 consists of 13 residues.

The chain has TRBV11-3 and TRBJ2-3; 11 bases fit TRBD1. J gave up 3 bases and V 3 bases, and 2 bases lay outside the gene matches. Germline V lookup: CDR1 SGHNT, CDR2 YENEEA. CDR3 size: 15 residues. The DNA for the CDR3 is TGTGCCAGCAGCTTGGGGACAGGGGGGACAGATACGCAGTATTTT. Its translation is CASSLGTGGTDTQYF. Full variable domain (rest looked up from reference TRBV11-3 and TRBJ2-3): EAGVVQSPRYKIIEKKQPVAFWCNPISGHNTLYWYLQNLGQGPELLIRYENEEAVDDSQLPKDRFSAERLKGVDSTLKIQPAELGDSAVYLCASSLGTGGTDTQYFGPGTRLTVL.

The V call is TRBV28, the J call TRBJ1-2; D perhaps matches TRBD1 (6 bases). V shed 8 bases and J shed 0 bases, with 13 bases lying between them. The CDR3 runs 14 residues. The germline CDR1 and CDR2 sequences are MDHEN and SYDVKM. CDR3 residues: CASLLGGANYGYTF. In nucleotides, the CDR3 is TGTGCCAGCCTTCTAGGGGGTGCTAACTATGGCTACACCTTC.

This chain uses TRBV7-9 with TRBJ1-1; D perhaps matches TRBD1 (6 bases). Per the germline V gene, CDR1 is SEHNR and CDR2 is FQNEAQ (reference sequence). V gave up 3 bases and J gave up 8 bases, with 10 bases separating them. There are 12 residues in the CDR3. The CDR3 loop reads CASSFPRGEAFF. CDR3 sequence (DNA): TGTGCCAGCAGCTTTCCCAGGGGCGAAGCTTTCTTT.

This clone was seen more than once but under ten times. The chain couples TRBV7-3 to TRBJ2-2; 12 bases map to TRBD2. After removal of 2 bases from V and 4 bases from J, the junction contained 5 bases not matched to a gene. This CDR3 comprises 17 residues. Germline CDR1 and CDR2: SGHTA and FQGTGA. DNA for the CDR3: TGTGCCAGCAGCTTAGTCCCTAGCGGGAGGGCCACCGGGGAGCTGTTTTTT. Protein sequence: CASSLVPSGRATGELFF.

The CDR3 DNA is TGTGCCAGCACCGGGGGACTAGTTGCGGAGACCCAGTACTTC. Protein: CASTGGLVAETQYF. The chain carries TRBV28 and TRBJ2-5, with 8 bases lining up with TRBD2. CDR3 length equals 14 residues. Germline V gives CDR1 MDHEN, CDR2 SYDVKM. Trimming removed 7 bases from V and 5 bases from J; junction bases left unmatched: 9.

V gene TRBV4-1 combines with J gene TRBJ1-5; 7 bases map to TRBD1. Germline assignment: CDR1 MGHRA and CDR2 YSYEKL. The CDR3 is made up of 15 amino acids. V was clipped by 3 bases and J by 3 bases; unmatched bases: 5. DNA for the CDR3: TGCGCCAGCAGCCAGGTGGACAGGACCAATCAGCCCCAGCATTTT. Encoded protein: CASSQVDRTNQPQHF.

This clone was observed a few times. The chain employs TRBV19 and TRBJ1-5; 10 bases align to TRBD1. CDR1 is LNHDA and CDR2 is SQIVND in the germline V gene (reference sequence). J lost 4 bases, V lost 4 bases, and 4 bases had no gene match. CDR3 length equals 15 residues. In DNA, the CDR3 is TGTGCCAGTAGTAGACGGACAGGGGGAAATCAGCCCCAGCATTTT. It is translated as CASSRRTGGNQPQHF.